The sequence of this TCR beta chain was determined in a study of OX40 agonist ivuxolimab in advanced cancers. Overall study findings and caveats: Doses of 0.1 to 3.0 mg/kg were accompanied by clonal expansion of CD4+ and CD8+ blood T cells by week 6. Not determined was the antigen specificity of the expanded peripheral T cells.

Clones were sequenced by immunoSEQ multiplex PCR, and TCRdb holds only the in-frame ones, with some missing. The repertoire holds 55,000 or so clones, with 75% to 90% as singletons. With regard to this clone: The antigen remains unidentified.

CDR1 and CDR2 (germline): MGHRA, YSYEKL. V was clipped by 3 bases and J by 5 bases; unmatched bases: 3. CDR3 length: 13 amino acids. This chain joins TRBV4-1 and TRBJ2-5, with 7 bases matching TRBD1. The sample consisted of CD4+ or CD8+ T cells sorted from blood, taken in a trial of the OX40 agonist ivuxolimab. This sequence originates from an adult with an advanced solid tumor such as melanoma, head and neck, liver or kidney cancer. The CDR3: CASSQDRSETQYF. The CDR3 coding sequence is TGCGCCAGCAGCCAGGACAGGTCGGAGACCCAGTACTTC.